This TCR beta chain was profiled in a study of breast tumors, draining lymph nodes, adjacent tissues. About this clonotype itself: Its antigen is still unknown. This sequence may be a read error, since a much larger clone differs from it by one base.

This CDR3 spans 15 amino acids. With V trimmed by 6 bases and J by 3 bases, 11 bases remained unmatched. Per germline, CDR1 KGHSH and CDR2 LQKENI. Each CDR3 protein is one row after TCRdb ran MiXCR on the multiplex PCR reads. The profile covers about 130,000 distinct CDR3 sequences, with about 20% appearing a single time and 2.2% taken by the ten largest. The lymph nodes were axillary draining lymph nodes from breast cancer patients. Study observations and caveats: That most tumor T cells come from lymph nodes remained unproven. Luminal-like breast cancer showed significantly greater tumor-nontumor repertoire similarity than basal-like breast cancer did. Data fit most tumor T cells coming from lymph node, expanding in tumor.

The material sequenced was axillary lymph node tissue. The sequence came from a female donor with breast cancer. Some clones in this sample may be carry-over from other donors' samples. This sequence joins TRBV18 and TRBJ2-7; TRBD1 matches 7 bases. The DNA for the CDR3 is TGTGCCAGCTCCCATGCGACAGGGTTTTTCTACGAGCAGTACTTC. It is translated as CASSHATGFFYEQYF.